The T cell receptor (beta chain) described here comes from a study of identical twins. Whole-study findings and limits: Possibly, invariant MAIT and iNKT cells partly confounded zero-insertion analyses. Weaker excess sharing between twins was seen in beta out-of-frame sequences.

Remarks on this clonotype: Its antigen is unidentified.

Trimming removed 9 bases from V and 2 bases from J; junction bases left unmatched: 10. The CDR3 sequence is 15 residues long. TCRdb processed the 5' RACE reads anew with MiXCR; each CDR3 protein has one entry. The repertoire holds 700,000 or so distinct CDR3 sequences, with around 8.6% as singletons. These same records also appear under a second study, on yellow fever vaccine responses in identical twins.

Sequencing was performed on PBMCs. This chain links TRBV12-3 or TRBV12-4 with TRBJ2-1, with 7 positions matching TRBD1. The receptor's source is a woman under 30 in good health. This CDR3 reads CASLLGQGAYNEQFF. CDR3 nucleotide sequence: TGTGCCAGTCTACTTGGGCAGGGGGCCTACAATGAGCAGTTCTTC.